Presented here are 3 T cell receptor beta chains from one specimen sequenced in a study of vaccination effects on CD4 cells after COVID-19. Their target antigens are unknown. Subsequent to less than eleven days of culture, CD4+ T cells were isolated. Participants got two doses of BNT162b2 or mRNA-1273 vaccine. Here immunoSEQ multiplex PCR was the method, and the copy in TCRdb shows in-frame clones only, minus some. Here the sample spans about 66,000 clones, roughly four fifths being singletons. The specimen was CD4+ T cells from PBMCs cultured without peptide, collected after COVID-19 vaccination. These receptors all stem from a human donor who received a COVID-19 vaccine.

This chain connects TRBV21-1 to TRBJ1-2. TRBV21-1 is a pseudogene. The CDR3 has 12 amino acids. The DNA of the CDR3 is TGTGCCAGCAACCGACGGAGGGGCGGCTACACCTTC. The encoded protein is CASNRRRGGYTF.

The J gene is TRBJ2-1, the V gene TRBV5-1, with 8 nucleotides matching TRBD2. CDR3 length equals 16 residues. The ends lost 4 bases at V and 8 bases at J; junction bases unmatched: 14. Germline CDR1 is SGHRS and CDR2 is YFSETQ. This CDR3 is CASSRGDGGAFDEQFF. Here the CDR3 DNA reads TGCGCCAGCAGCCGAGGGGACGGGGGGGCCTTCGATGAGCAGTTCTTC.

The rearrangement links TRBV27 to TRBJ2-7; D gene uncertain. The CDR3 loop spans 13 amino acids. V gave up 3 bases and J gave up 11 bases, with 17 bases separating them. CDR1 is MNHEY, CDR2 SMNVEV, per germline (reference sequence). The CDR3 protein is CASSLAPDQREYV. CDR3 nucleotides: TGTGCCAGCAGTTTGGCTCCGGACCAAAGAGAGTACGTC.